This T cell receptor beta chain was retrieved from a study of regulatory T cells in long-lasting Graves disease. The V segment lost 5 bases and the J segment 8 bases; nucleotides outside the gene matches: 5. This CDR3 region has 12 residues. CDR1 and CDR2 (germline): MNHNS, SASEGT. The time point denotes: persistent/refractory GD, antithyroid drugs over 5 years with positive TRAb. TCR sequences were obtained from RNA taken from PBMCs. Concerning this clonotype itself: This may be a read error: a much more frequent sequence differs by one nucleotide.

The authors built TCR beta libraries using iRepertoire HTBI primers and Arm-PCR of CDR3 regions. In TCRdb, the multiplex PCR reads were re-called with MiXCR into one record per CDR3 protein. This sample has hundreds of thousands of distinct CDR3 sequences, with 20% to 25% found just once. The material was peripheral blood mononuclear cells (PBMCs), obtained when the disease was refractory, from a patient treated with antithyroid drugs. The TCR originated in a female donor with Graves disease. The chain couples TRBV6-1 to TRBJ1-1; TRBD1 aligns across 7 bases. The CDR3 sequence is CASSQGGQEAFF. The CDR3, as DNA: TGTGCCAGCAGTCAAGGGGGACAGGAAGCTTTCTTT.